This TCR beta chain emerged from a study of CD8 T cells in ankylosing spondylitis. Study-wide results and limits: Disease-linked clones bore a CD8+ phenotype, appearing relatively rarely in peripheral blood.

V was clipped by 2 bases and J by 0 bases, with 11 bases between them. The CDR3 consists of 15 residues. Germline lookup yields CDR1 MDHEN and CDR2 SYDVKM. TCRdb fed the 5' RACE reads into MiXCR, producing one record per CDR3 protein. The sample records under 30,000 distinct CDR3 sequences, over 6.5% being singletons. This clonotype was picked up a small number of times. Its matching antigen is unknown. The J gene is TRBJ2-7, the V gene TRBV28; D might be TRBD2 (6 bases). The clonotype originates from a male donor with ankylosing spondylitis or in good health (not recorded which). The source material was blood. CDR3 DNA: TGTGCCAGCAGTTTAGGTAGCGGATTCTCCTACGAGCAGTACTTC. Translating gives CASSLGSGFSYEQYF.